This paragraph reports one TCR beta chain. Its antigen is unknown. The source of the sample is a study of OX40 agonist ivuxolimab in advanced cancers. TCRdb's table, derived via immunoSEQ multiplex PCR, lists solely in-frame clones and lacks some. The table shows some 63,000 clones, with approximately 87% occurring only once. Overall study findings and caveats: Low normalized clonal expansion also occurred in some nonresponding patients. Antigen specificity remained undetermined for the expanded peripheral T cells. Clonal expansion from baseline to week 6 occurred in both CD4+ and CD8+ T cells. Fewer expanded clones were found on average in CD4+ than in CD8+ T cells.

This CDR3 region has 12 residues. V was pared by 1 base and J by 7 bases, with 6 bases between. CDR1 is SGHDT, CDR2 YYEEEE, per germline. The chain employs TRBV5-6 and TRBJ1-5; D is unresolved. The sequenced sample was CD4+ or CD8+ T cells sorted from blood, obtained in a trial of the OX40 agonist ivuxolimab. This TCR derives from an adult with an advanced solid tumor such as melanoma, head and neck, liver or kidney cancer. The CDR3 nucleotides are TGTGCCAGCAGCTTGCCCGGACAGCCCCAGCATTTT. It codes for CASSLPGQPQHF. The full variable domain, with the rest looked up from reference TRBV5-6 and TRBJ1-5, is DAGVTQSPTHLIKTRGQQVTLRCSPKSGHDTVSWYQQALGQGPQFIFQYYEEEERQRGNFPDRFSGHQFPNYSSELNVNALLLGDSALYLCASSLPGQPQHFGDGTRLSIL.